These 27 T cell receptor beta chains came from one sample sequenced in a study of T cell responses to AZD1222 COVID-19 vaccine. Assay: immunoSEQ multiplex PCR; the TCRdb copy retains only in-frame clones and omits some. The sample yields some 150,000 clones, 75% to 90% seen once. The sample in question was peripheral blood, obtained 28 days after the second AZD1222 dose. Receptor source: an adult who received the AZD1222 COVID-19 vaccine.

CDR3 sequence: CALQRENGEQFF. CDR3 coding DNA: TGTGCGCTGCAGCGGGAGAATGGTGAGCAGTTCTTC. The rearrangement joins TRBV7-9 to TRBJ2-1, with 8 positions matching TRBD2. Germline V lookup: CDR1 SEHNR, CDR2 FQNEAQ (reference sequence). The length of the CDR3 is 12 residues.

This clone was seen a handful of times. This sequence joins TRBV6-5 and TRBJ2-2; D gene uncertain. V was shortened by 10 bases and J by 8 bases, with 11 bases between the two germline ends. Germline V gene sequence: CDR1 MNHEY, CDR2 SVGAGI. This CDR3 has 11 amino acids. The CDR3 DNA reads TGTGCCATCAGGCCGAGAGGGGAGCTGTTTTTT. The encoded protein is CAIRPRGELFF.

Turning to this clone: Other DNA sequences in this specimen translate into the identical CDR3. The chain has TRBV18 and TRBJ1-5, with D perhaps matching TRBD1 (5 bases). The CDR3 is 13 amino acids. The V gene's germline CDR1 is KGHSH and CDR2 LQKENI. V lost 3 bases and J 5 bases, leaving 8 bases between the germline ends. This CDR3 is CASSPGADQPQHF. CDR3 sequence (DNA): TGTGCCAGCTCACCCGGGGCGGATCAGCCCCAGCATTTT.

This clone was counted ten times or more. The chain has TRBV30 and TRBJ2-3; D may be TRBD1 or TRBD2 (5 bases each). The V end was cut by 0 bases, the J end by 7 bases, with 11 bases between. CDR3 length: 13 residues. The germline gives CDR1 GTSNPN, CDR2 SVGIG (reference sequence). This CDR3 reads CAWSVGTANTQYF. The CDR3 DNA reads TGTGCCTGGAGTGTCGGGACGGCTAATACGCAGTATTTT.

V gene TRBV27 combines with J gene TRBJ1-1, with 9 bases identical to TRBD1. Germline CDR1 MNHEY, CDR2 SMNVEV (reference sequence). V lost 4 bases, J lost 2 bases, and 8 bases stayed unmatched. The CDR3 is 16 amino acids. The CDR3 DNA follows: TGTGCCAGCAGTTCCCTCGGGACAGGGCTAAACACTGAAGCTTTCTTT. This gives the protein CASSSLGTGLNTEAFF.

The V call is TRBV2, the J call TRBJ2-2; D gene uncertain. Germline V lookup: CDR1 SNHLY, CDR2 FYNNEI. V lost 8 bases, J lost 2 bases, and 9 bases lay in between. This CDR3 spans 13 amino acids. The CDR3 sequence: CASAQANTGELFF. CDR3 in DNA: TGTGCCAGCGCTCAGGCAAACACCGGGGAGCTGTTTTTT.

The genes are TRBV30 and TRBJ2-1, with 11 nucleotides matching TRBD1. The length of the CDR3 is 13 residues. Germline CDR1 reads GTSNPN; CDR2 reads SVGIG (reference sequence). Germline trimming cut 4 bases from V and 9 bases from J; bases unmatched to any gene: 5. CDR3 sequence reads: CAWTGQGAGEQFF. The CDR3 DNA reads as TGTGCCTGGACCGGACAGGGGGCTGGTGAGCAGTTCTTC.

The chain carries TRBV11-2 and TRBJ1-6; D remains ambiguous. V lost 2 bases, J lost 2 bases, and 4 bases lay in between. This CDR3 has 14 residues. Germline V gene sequence: CDR1 SGHAT, CDR2 FQNNGV. The CDR3 sequence: CASSLTAYNSPLHF. For the CDR3, the DNA is TGTGCCAGCAGCTTAACAGCCTATAATTCACCCCTCCACTTT.

The gene calls are TRBV7-2 and TRBJ2-3, with 7 bases lining up with TRBD2. Germline CDR1 is SGHTA and CDR2 is FQGNSA. The CDR3 length is 15 residues. V dropped 3 bases and J dropped 4; count of bases not matched to a gene: 7. The CDR3 bases are TGTGCCAGCAGCTTGAGAGACGGGGGGTCAGATACGCAGTATTTT. It specifies CASSLRDGGSDTQYF.

The chain combines TRBV7-8 with TRBJ2-1, with D perhaps matching TRBD2 (5 bases). CDR3 size: 17 residues. Trimming removed 0 bases from V and 0 bases from J, with 12 bases in between. Per germline, CDR1 SGHVS and CDR2 FQNEAQ. The CDR3 is CASSLARGRNSYNEQFF. CDR3 nucleotide sequence: TGTGCCAGCAGCTTAGCCCGAGGGAGAAACTCCTACAATGAGCAGTTCTTC.

This sequence joins TRBV9 and TRBJ2-6; D uncertain. CDR1 and CDR2 (germline): SGDLS, YYNGEE. This CDR3 contains 15 residues. V lost 1 base and J 1 base, leaving 6 bases between the germline ends. CDR3 sequence: CASSVNPSGANVLTF. For the CDR3, the DNA is TGTGCCAGCAGCGTAAACCCATCTGGGGCCAACGTCCTGACTTTC.

This clone has only one observation. The chain links TRBV28 to TRBJ2-6, with D hard to call. Germline V lookup: CDR1 MDHEN, CDR2 SYDVKM. This CDR3 has 13 amino acids. The V end lost 10 bases, the J end lost 1 base, and 8 bases lay between the germline ends. The chain's CDR3 is CANSKSGANVLTF. As DNA, the CDR3 is TGTGCCAACTCGAAATCTGGGGCCAACGTCCTGACTTTC.

In this sample, this clone turned up once. The rearrangement uses TRBV25-1 and TRBJ2-7, with D perhaps given as TRBD1 or TRBD2 (5 bases each). CDR1 is MGHDK and CDR2 is SYGVNS in the germline V gene. Trimming left V 6 bases short and J 4 bases short, with 10 bases between. CDR3 length: 12 amino acids. The CDR3 DNA follows: TGTGCCAGCAGAGAAGGGACGTACGAGCAGTACTTC. As protein: CASREGTYEQYF.

The chain combines TRBV13 with TRBJ2-1, with unresolved D. The V and J ends lost 6 bases and 0 bases respectively, with 3 bases between them. The CDR3 length is 12 residues. The germline V gene has CDR1 PRHDT and CDR2 FYEKMQ (reference sequence). The CDR3 region is CASRRSYNEQFF. The DNA of the CDR3 is TGTGCCAGCAGACGCTCCTACAATGAGCAGTTCTTC.

The chain joins TRBV6-2 or TRBV6-3 to TRBJ2-7; tentatively, D is TRBD2 (5 bases). CDR1 is MNHEY and CDR2 is SVGEGT in the germline V gene. Deletions cut 5 bases from V and 7 bases from J, with 12 bases between. The CDR3 loop spans 12 amino acids. The CDR3 DNA reads TGTGCCAGCAGTCGTCTAGCACAAGAGCAGTACTTC. Amino acids: CASSRLAQEQYF.

CDR3: CASSELAGTGELFF. For the CDR3, the DNA is TGTGCCAGCAGTGAACTAGCAGGCACCGGGGAGCTGTTTTTT. This chain connects TRBV6-1 to TRBJ2-2, with TRBD2 as a possible D gene (5 bases). This CDR3 contains 14 residues. Germline assignment: CDR1 MNHNS and CDR2 SASEGT. V was shortened by 2 bases and J by 4 bases, with 8 bases between the two germline ends.

This chain links TRBV28 with TRBJ2-3, with 9 bases fitting TRBD2. The germline V gene has CDR1 MDHEN and CDR2 SYDVKM. The length of the CDR3 is 15 residues. With V trimmed by 2 bases and J by 3 bases, 3 bases remained unmatched. The CDR3 region is CASSLKTSGTDTQYF. The CDR3 DNA reads as TGTGCCAGCAGTTTAAAGACTAGCGGAACAGATACGCAGTATTTT.

The chain links TRBV28 to TRBJ2-4, with TRBD1 matching over 9 bases. The V gene's germline CDR1 is MDHEN and CDR2 SYDVKM. The length of the CDR3 is 15 residues. V lost 6 bases and J lost 6; bases outside the gene matches: 9. The CDR3 nucleotides are TGTGCCAGCAGCCGCTCAACAGGGGGCTTAAACATTCAGTACTTC. It is translated as CASSRSTGGLNIQYF.

This clone was recorded once. CDR3 protein: CASRIQGGHTEAFF. CDR3 DNA: TGTGCCAGCAGGATACAGGGAGGGCATACTGAAGCTTTCTTT. This chain joins TRBV6-5 and TRBJ1-1, with D tentatively TRBD1 (6 bases). V lost 6 bases to trimming and J lost 5 bases, with 16 bases between them. This CDR3 has 14 residues. CDR1 and CDR2 from the germline V gene are MNHEY and SVGAGI.

The V and J genes are TRBV27 and TRBJ2-2; 13 positions agree with TRBD2. V shed 4 bases and J 7 bases; nucleotides not matched to a gene: 6. The CDR3 loop spans 16 amino acids. Germline CDR1 MNHEY, CDR2 SMNVEV (reference sequence). The CDR3 DNA follows: TGTGCCAGCAGTTCCCGACTAGCGGGAGGCCTCGGGGAGCTGTTTTTT. This translates into CASSSRLAGGLGELFF.

This chain joins TRBV4-2 and TRBJ1-6; no clear D. CDR1 LGHNA and CDR2 YNFKEQ come from the germline V gene. The CDR3 length is 14 residues. Between the trimmed V and J ends, which lost 0 bases and 10 bases, there was a span of 10 bases. The DNA of the CDR3 is TGTGCCAGCAGCCAAGATGGCGCACGGTCACCCCTCCACTTT. It specifies CASSQDGARSPLHF.

The CDR3 nucleotides are TGTGCCAGCAGCTGGATTGTACTAGCGGGGGCTAGGCAGTATTTT. It encodes CASSWIVLAGARQYF. The gene calls are TRBV5-6 and TRBJ2-3, with TRBD2 matching over 11 bases. The germline V gene encodes CDR1 SGHDT and CDR2 YYEEEE. V shed 3 bases, J shed 11 bases, and the junction held 11 bases outside the gene matches. The CDR3 sequence is 15 residues long.

The CDR3 reads CASSLAASGKETQYF. CDR3 DNA: TGTGCCAGCAGCTTGGCGGCTAGCGGGAAAGAGACCCAGTACTTC. The chain has TRBV5-4 and TRBJ2-5; TRBD2 matches 9 bases. The CDR3 runs to 15 residues. CDR1 is SGHNT and CDR2 is YYREEE in the germline V gene (reference sequence). Trimming at V came to 0 bases and at J to 3 bases, leaving 3 bases not matched to a gene.

The chain joins TRBV5-1 to TRBJ1-2; D unresolved. This CDR3 contains 14 residues. Germline assignment: CDR1 SGHRS and CDR2 YFSETQ. The V end lost 4 bases, the J end lost 4 bases, and 14 bases lay between the germline ends. The DNA of the CDR3 is TGCGCCAGCAGCGAGGGCCCTGACCTCTATGGCTACACCTTC. This translates into CASSEGPDLYGYTF. The full variable domain, with the rest looked up from reference TRBV5-1 and TRBJ1-2, is KAGVTQTPRYLIKTRGQQVTLSCSPISGHRSVSWYQQTPGQGLQFLFEYFSETQRNKGNFPGRFSGRQFSNSRSEMNVSTLELGDSALYLCASSEGPDLYGYTFGSGTRLTVV.

The chain links TRBV20-1 to TRBJ1-4; the D is unclear. Germline loops: CDR1 DFQATT, CDR2 SNEGSKA (reference sequence). The length of the CDR3 is 11 residues. V shed 1 base and J shed 8 bases, with 5 bases lying between them. CDR3 loop: CSARVGEKLFF. The CDR3, as DNA: TGCAGTGCTAGAGTAGGAGAAAAACTGTTTTTT.

This sequence joins TRBV11-3 and TRBJ2-5, with 11 bases fitting TRBD1. The CDR3 covers 15 residues. V was pared by 4 bases and J by 5 bases, with 6 bases of the junction left unmatched. CDR1 is SGHNT, CDR2 YENEEA, per germline. Here the CDR3 DNA reads TGTGCCAGCAGCTCCGGACAGGGGGCCGGGGAGACCCAGTACTTC. This sequence encodes CASSSGQGAGETQYF.

V gene TRBV28 combines with J gene TRBJ1-5; possible D gene TRBD1, 6 bases. CDR3 length: 15 amino acids. The ends were cut back, 7 bases at V and 3 bases at J, with 16 bases in the middle. Looked up from germline, CDR1 is MDHEN and CDR2 is SYDVKM. In nucleotides, the CDR3 is TGTGCCAGCAATTCCGGGGGGGGCTCCAATCAGCCCCAGCATTTT. Encoded protein: CASNSGGGSNQPQHF.